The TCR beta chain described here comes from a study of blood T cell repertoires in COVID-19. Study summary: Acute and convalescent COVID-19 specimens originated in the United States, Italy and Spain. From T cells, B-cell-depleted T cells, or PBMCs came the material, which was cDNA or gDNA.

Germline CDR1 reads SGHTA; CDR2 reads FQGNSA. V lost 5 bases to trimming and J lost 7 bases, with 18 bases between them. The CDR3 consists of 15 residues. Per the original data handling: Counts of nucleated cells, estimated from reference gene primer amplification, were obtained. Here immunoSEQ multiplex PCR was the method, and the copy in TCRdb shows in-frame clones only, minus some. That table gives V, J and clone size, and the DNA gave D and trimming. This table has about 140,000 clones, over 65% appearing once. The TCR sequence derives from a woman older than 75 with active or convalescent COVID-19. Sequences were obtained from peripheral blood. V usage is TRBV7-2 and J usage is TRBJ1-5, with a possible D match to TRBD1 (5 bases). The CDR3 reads CASSQGQGPRQPQHF. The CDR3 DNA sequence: TGTGCCAGCAGCCAAGGGCAGGGCCCAAGGCAGCCCCAGCATTTT. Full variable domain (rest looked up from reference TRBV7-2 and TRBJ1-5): GAGVSQSPSNKVTEKGKDVELRCDPISGHTALYWYRQSLGQGLEFLIYFQGNSAPDKSGLPSDRFSAERTGGSVSTLTIQRTQQEDSAVYLCASSQGQGPRQPQHFGDGTRLSIL.